The 11 T cell receptor beta chains reported below all come from one sample, sequenced in a study of OX40 agonist ivuxolimab in advanced cancers. TCRdb's table, derived via immunoSEQ multiplex PCR, lists solely in-frame clones and lacks some. The table lists around 80,000 clones, about 90% of them singletons. This specimen consisted of CD4+ or CD8+ T cells sorted from blood, obtained in a trial of the OX40 agonist ivuxolimab. These receptors all come from an adult with an advanced solid tumor such as melanoma, head and neck, liver or kidney cancer.

The rearrangement links TRBV19 to TRBJ2-2; 7 bases are a match to TRBD1. The V gene end was trimmed by 2 bases and the J gene end by 5 bases; junction bases not matched to a gene: 8. The CDR3 sequence is 16 residues long. CDR1 LNHDA and CDR2 SQIVND come from the germline V gene (reference sequence). This CDR3 is CASSIPQGVLTGELFF. DNA for the CDR3: TGTGCCAGTAGTATACCTCAGGGGGTCTTAACCGGGGAGCTGTTTTTT. Using reference TRBV19 and TRBJ2-2 for the parts outside the CDR3, the full variable domain is DGGITQSPKYLFRKEGQNVTLSCEQNLNHDAMYWYRQDPGQGLRLIYYSQIVNDFQKGDIAEGYSVSREKKESFPLTVTSAQKNPTAFYLCASSIPQGVLTGELFFGEGSRLTVL.

The CDR3 sequence: CASGSPIRGDTDTQYF. CDR3 sequence (DNA): TGTGCTAGTGGTTCCCCGATCCGGGGGGACACAGATACGCAGTATTTT. V is TRBV12-5 and J is TRBJ2-3; 7 bases map to TRBD2. Losses at the gene ends were 4 bases for V and 2 bases for J; bases not matched to a gene: 9. This CDR3 is 16 amino acids long. Germline CDR1 LGHNT, CDR2 FRNRAP.

This clone was seen repeatedly, ten times or more. This chain links TRBV11-2 with TRBJ1-1; 7 bases match TRBD1. The V and J ends lost 3 bases and 4 bases, in that order; junction bases with no gene match: 5. Germline V CDR1 and CDR2: SGHAT, FQNNGV. The CDR3 is 14 amino acids. The CDR3 here is CASSFPRQGTEAFF. CDR3 DNA: TGTGCCAGCAGCTTTCCTAGACAGGGCACTGAAGCTTTCTTT.

The rearrangement links TRBV19 to TRBJ1-1; 9 nucleotides align to TRBD1. The CDR3 extends over 15 amino acids. With V trimmed by 4 bases and J by 6 bases, 9 bases remained unmatched. CDR1 is LNHDA, CDR2 SQIVND, per germline (reference sequence). CDR3 protein: CASSTKDRGGPEAFF. The CDR3 DNA sequence: TGTGCCAGTAGTACCAAGGACAGGGGAGGGCCTGAAGCTTTCTTT.

The chain employs TRBV9 and TRBJ2-5; no clear D gene. The CDR3 runs 13 residues. CDR1 SGDLS and CDR2 YYNGEE come from the germline V gene. Trimming stripped 0 bases from V and 3 bases from J, with 6 bases between. The CDR3 sequence is CASSVAREETQYF. CDR3 in DNA: TGTGCCAGCAGCGTAGCTAGAGAAGAGACCCAGTACTTC.

CDR3 in DNA: TGCGCCAGCAGCCAAGTGGTCGCTTGGGGGGGAGGCTACGAGCAGTACTTC. As protein: CASSQVVAWGGGYEQYF. The chain is built from TRBV4-3 and TRBJ2-7, with 7 bases fitting TRBD2. V gave up 1 base and J gave up 3 bases; unmatched junction bases: 12. Germline V gene data show CDR1 as LGHNA and CDR2 as YSLEER. The CDR3 is 17 amino acids.

The gene calls are TRBV21-1 and TRBJ2-7. TRBV21-1 is a recognized pseudogene. The CDR3 spans 14 residues. CDR3 in amino acids: CASRPRTPFYEQYF. CDR3 DNA: TGTGCCAGTCGACCCAGGACCCCGTTCTACGAGCAGTACTTC.

A word on this clone: Other DNA variants within this sample encode the same CDR3. The CDR3 loop reads CASSLGSNQPQHF. The CDR3 DNA reads as TGTGCCAGCAGCTTGGGAAGCAATCAGCCCCAGCATTTT. The chain couples TRBV5-4 to TRBJ1-5; D not resolved. Trimming cost V 0 bases and J 1 base, with 2 bases left between them. Germline CDR1 SGHNT, CDR2 YYREEE (reference sequence). The CDR3 is 13 residues long.

V usage is TRBV28 and J usage is TRBJ1-2; D is unclear. Germline CDR1 is MDHEN and CDR2 is SYDVKM. This CDR3 contains 15 residues. Trimming took 1 base from V and 2 from J, leaving 11 bases between them. CDR3 amino acids: CASSLYQVSNYGYTF. CDR3 bases: TGTGCCAGCAGTTTATATCAGGTTTCAAACTATGGCTACACCTTC.

V gene TRBV19 combines with J gene TRBJ2-7; D possibly uses TRBD1 or TRBD2 (5 bases each). V was clipped by 8 bases and J by 0 bases, with 17 bases between them. The CDR3 runs 15 residues. Germline V gene data show CDR1 as LNHDA and CDR2 as SQIVND (reference sequence). This CDR3 is CASGTPLGSSYEQYF. The CDR3 bases are TGTGCCAGTGGGACCCCACTAGGGAGCTCCTACGAGCAGTACTTC.

The V and J genes are TRBV30 and TRBJ1-1, with TRBD1 as a possible D gene (5 bases). Trimming took off 2 bases at V and 0 bases at J, with 13 bases between the two ends. There are 15 residues in the CDR3. The germline CDR1 and CDR2 sequences are GTSNPN and SVGIG (reference sequence). The CDR3 coding sequence is TGTGCCTGGAGTCCCGGGACCGCTATGAACACTGAAGCTTTCTTT. Its translation: CAWSPGTAMNTEAFF. Together with reference TRBV30 and TRBJ1-1, the CDR3 gives the full variable domain: SQTIHQWPATLVQPVGSPLSLECTVEGTSNPNLYWYRQAAGRGLQLLFYSVGIGQISSEVPQNLSASRPQDRQFILSSKKLLLSDSGFYLCAWSPGTAMNTEAFFGQGTRLTVV.